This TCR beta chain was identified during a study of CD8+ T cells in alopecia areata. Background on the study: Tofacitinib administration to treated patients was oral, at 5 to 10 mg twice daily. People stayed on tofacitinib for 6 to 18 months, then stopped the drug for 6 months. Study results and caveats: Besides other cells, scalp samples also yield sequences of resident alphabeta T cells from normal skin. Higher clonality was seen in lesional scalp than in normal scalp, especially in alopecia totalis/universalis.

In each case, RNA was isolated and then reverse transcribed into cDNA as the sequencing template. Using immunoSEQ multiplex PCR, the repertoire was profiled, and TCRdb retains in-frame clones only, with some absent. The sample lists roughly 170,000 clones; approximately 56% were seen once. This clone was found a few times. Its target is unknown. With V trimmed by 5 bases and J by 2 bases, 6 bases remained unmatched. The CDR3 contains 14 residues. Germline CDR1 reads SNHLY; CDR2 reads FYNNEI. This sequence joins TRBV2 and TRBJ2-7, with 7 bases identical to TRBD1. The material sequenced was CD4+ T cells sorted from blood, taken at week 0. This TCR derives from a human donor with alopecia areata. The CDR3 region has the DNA TGTGCCAGCAGTTTGGACAGGAGTACCTACGAGCAGTACTTC. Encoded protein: CASSLDRSTYEQYF.